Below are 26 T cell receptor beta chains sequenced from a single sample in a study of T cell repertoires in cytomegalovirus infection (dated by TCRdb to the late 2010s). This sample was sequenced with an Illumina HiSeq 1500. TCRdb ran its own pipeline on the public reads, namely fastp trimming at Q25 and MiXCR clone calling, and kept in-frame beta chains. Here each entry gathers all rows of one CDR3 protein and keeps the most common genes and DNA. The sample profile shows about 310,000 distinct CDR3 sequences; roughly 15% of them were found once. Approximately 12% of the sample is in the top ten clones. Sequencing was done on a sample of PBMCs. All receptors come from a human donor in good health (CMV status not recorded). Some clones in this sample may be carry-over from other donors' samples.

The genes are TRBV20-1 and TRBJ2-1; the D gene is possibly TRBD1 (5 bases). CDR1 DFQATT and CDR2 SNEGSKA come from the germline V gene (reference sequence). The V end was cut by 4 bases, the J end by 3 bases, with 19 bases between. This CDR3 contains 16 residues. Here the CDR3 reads CSATPVKGRGYNEQFF. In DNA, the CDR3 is TGCAGTGCTACCCCCGTAAAGGGTAGGGGCTACAATGAGCAGTTCTTC.

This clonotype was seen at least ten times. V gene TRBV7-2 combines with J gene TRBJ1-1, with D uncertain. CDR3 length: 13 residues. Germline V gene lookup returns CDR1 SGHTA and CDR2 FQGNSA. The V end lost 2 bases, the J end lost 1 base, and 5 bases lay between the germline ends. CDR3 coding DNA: TGTGCCAGCAGCTTAACCGCGAACACTGAAGCTTTCTTT. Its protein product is CASSLTANTEAFF.

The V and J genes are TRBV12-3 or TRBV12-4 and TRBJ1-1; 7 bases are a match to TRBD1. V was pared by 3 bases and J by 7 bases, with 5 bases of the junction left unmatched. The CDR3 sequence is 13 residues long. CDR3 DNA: TGTGCCAGCAGTTTTGGGCAGGGGGATGAAGCTTTCTTT. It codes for CASSFGQGDEAFF.

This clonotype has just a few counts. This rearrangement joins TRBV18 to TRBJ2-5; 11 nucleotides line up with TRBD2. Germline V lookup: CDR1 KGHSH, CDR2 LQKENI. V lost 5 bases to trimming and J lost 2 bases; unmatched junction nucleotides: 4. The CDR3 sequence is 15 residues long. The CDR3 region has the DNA TGTGCCAGCTCAAGACTAGCGGGGCCTCAAGAGACCCAGTACTTC. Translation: CASSRLAGPQETQYF.

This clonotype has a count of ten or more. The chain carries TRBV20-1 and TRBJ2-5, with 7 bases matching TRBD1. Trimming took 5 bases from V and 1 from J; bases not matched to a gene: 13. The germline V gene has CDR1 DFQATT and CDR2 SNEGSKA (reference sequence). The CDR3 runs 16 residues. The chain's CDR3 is CSALPQLTGTQETQYF. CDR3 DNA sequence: TGCAGTGCTCTCCCCCAGTTGACAGGGACCCAAGAGACCCAGTACTTC.

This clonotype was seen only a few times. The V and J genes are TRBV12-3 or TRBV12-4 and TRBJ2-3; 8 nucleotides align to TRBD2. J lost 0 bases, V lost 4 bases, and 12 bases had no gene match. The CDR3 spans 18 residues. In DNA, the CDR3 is TGTGCCAGCAGTTCGGGGGTAGCGGGGACAACTAGCACAGATACGCAGTATTTT. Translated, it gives CASSSGVAGTTSTDTQYF.

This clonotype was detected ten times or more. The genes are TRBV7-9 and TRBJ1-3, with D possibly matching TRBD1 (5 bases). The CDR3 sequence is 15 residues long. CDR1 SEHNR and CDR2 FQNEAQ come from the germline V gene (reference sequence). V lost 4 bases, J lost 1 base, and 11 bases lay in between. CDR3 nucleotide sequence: TGTGCCAGCAGCTGGGACCACTCGTCTGGAAACACCATATATTTT. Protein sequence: CASSWDHSSGNTIYF.

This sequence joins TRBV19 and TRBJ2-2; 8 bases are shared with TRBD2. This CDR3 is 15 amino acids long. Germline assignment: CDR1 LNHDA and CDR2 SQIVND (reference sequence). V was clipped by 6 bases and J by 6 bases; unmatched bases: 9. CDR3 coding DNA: TGTGCCAGTAGCCCCATCGGGGGGGGAGCCGGGGAGCTGTTTTTT. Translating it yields CASSPIGGGAGELFF.

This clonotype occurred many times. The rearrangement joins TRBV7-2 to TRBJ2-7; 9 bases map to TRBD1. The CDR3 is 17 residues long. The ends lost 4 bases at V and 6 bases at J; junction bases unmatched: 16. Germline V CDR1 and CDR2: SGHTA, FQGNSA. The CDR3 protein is CASSSPNIGTGFVEQYF. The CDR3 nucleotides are TGTGCCAGCAGCTCACCAAATATCGGGACAGGGTTCGTCGAGCAGTACTTC.

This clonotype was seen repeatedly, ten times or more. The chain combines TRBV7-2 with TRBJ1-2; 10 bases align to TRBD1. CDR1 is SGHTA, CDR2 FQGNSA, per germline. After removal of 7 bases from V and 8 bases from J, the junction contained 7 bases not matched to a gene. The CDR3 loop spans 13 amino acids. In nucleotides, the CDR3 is TGTGCCAGCATCCTGACAGGGGGCGGAGGCTACACCTTC. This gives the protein CASILTGGGGYTF.

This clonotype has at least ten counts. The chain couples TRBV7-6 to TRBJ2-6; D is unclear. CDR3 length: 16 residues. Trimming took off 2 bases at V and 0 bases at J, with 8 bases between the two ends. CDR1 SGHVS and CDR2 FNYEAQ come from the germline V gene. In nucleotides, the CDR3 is TGTGCCAGCAGCTTACCTCCAGCCTCTGGGGCCAACGTCCTGACTTTC. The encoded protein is CASSLPPASGANVLTF.

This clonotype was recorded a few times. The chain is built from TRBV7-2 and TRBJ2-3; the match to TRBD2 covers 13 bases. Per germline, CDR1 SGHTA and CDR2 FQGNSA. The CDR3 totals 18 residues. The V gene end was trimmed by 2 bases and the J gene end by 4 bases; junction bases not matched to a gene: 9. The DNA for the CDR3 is TGTGCCAGCAGCTTATTCTCAACTAGCGGGGGGGCCCCAGATACGCAGTATTTT. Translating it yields CASSLFSTSGGAPDTQYF. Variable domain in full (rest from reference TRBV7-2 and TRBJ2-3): GAGVSQSPSNKVTEKGKDVELRCDPISGHTALYWYRQSLGQGLEFLIYFQGNSAPDKSGLPSDRFSAERTGGSVSTLTIQRTQQEDSAVYLCASSLFSTSGGAPDTQYFGPGTRLTVL.

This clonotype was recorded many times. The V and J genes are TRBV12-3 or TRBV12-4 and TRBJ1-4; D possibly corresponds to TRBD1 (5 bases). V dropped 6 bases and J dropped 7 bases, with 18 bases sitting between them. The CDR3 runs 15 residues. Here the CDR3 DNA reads TGTGCCAGCAGGCGGGCCGGGACGGTGGCTGAAAAACTGTTTTTT. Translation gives CASRRAGTVAEKLFF.

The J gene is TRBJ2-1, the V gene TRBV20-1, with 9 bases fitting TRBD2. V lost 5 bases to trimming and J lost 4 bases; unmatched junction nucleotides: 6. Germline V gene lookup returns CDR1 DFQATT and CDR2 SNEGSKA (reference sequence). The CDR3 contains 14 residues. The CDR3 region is CSAGGLAYYNEQFF. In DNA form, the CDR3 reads TGCAGTGCTGGAGGACTAGCGTATTACAATGAGCAGTTCTTC.

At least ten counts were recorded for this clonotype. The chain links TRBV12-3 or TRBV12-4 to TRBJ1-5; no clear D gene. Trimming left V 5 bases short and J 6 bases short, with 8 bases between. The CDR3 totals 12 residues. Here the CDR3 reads CASSRDIQPQHF. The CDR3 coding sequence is TGTGCCAGCAGTAGAGATATTCAGCCCCAGCATTTT.

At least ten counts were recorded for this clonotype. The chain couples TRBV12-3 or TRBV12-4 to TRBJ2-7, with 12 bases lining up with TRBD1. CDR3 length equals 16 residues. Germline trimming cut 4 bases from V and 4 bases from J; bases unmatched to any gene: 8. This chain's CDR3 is CASSSQPGQGAYEQYF. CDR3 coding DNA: TGTGCCAGCAGTTCACAACCGGGACAGGGGGCGTACGAGCAGTACTTC.

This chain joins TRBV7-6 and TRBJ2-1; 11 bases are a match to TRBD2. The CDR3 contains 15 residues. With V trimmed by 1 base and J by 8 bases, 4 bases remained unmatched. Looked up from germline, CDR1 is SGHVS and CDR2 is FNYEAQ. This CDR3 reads CASSLVAGGLDEQFF. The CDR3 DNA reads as TGTGCCAGCAGCTTAGTAGCGGGGGGGCTCGATGAGCAGTTCTTC. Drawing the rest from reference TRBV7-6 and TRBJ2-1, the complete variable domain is GAGVSQSPRYKVTKRGQDVALRCDPISGHVSLYWYRQALGQGPEFLTYFNYEAQQDKSGLPNDRFSAERPEGSISTLTIQRTEQRDSAMYRCASSLVAGGLDEQFFGPGTRLTVL.

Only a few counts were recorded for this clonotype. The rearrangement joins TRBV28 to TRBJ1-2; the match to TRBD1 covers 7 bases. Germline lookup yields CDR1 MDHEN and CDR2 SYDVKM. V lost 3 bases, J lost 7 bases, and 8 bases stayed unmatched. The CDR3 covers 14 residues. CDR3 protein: CASSLDDRDGGYTF. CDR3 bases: TGTGCCAGCAGTTTGGACGACAGGGATGGTGGCTACACCTTC.

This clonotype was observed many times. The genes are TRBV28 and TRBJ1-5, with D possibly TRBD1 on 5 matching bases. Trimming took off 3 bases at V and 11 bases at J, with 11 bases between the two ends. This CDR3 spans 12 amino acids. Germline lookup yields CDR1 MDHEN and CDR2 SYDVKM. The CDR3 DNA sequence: TGTGCCAGCAGTTTTCCAGGGCCGGCCCAGCATTTT. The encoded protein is CASSFPGPAQHF.

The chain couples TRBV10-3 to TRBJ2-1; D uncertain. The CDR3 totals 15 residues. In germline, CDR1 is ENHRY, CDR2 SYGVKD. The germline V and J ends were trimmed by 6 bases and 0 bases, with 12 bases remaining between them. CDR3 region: CAIREDGSSYNEQFF. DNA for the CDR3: TGTGCCATCAGGGAAGACGGCAGCTCCTACAATGAGCAGTTCTTC.

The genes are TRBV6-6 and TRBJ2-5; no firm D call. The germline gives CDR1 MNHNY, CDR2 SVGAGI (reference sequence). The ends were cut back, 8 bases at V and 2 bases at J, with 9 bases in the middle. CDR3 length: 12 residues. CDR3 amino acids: CASRLLQETQYF. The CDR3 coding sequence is TGTGCCAGCCGACTCTTACAAGAGACCCAGTACTTC.

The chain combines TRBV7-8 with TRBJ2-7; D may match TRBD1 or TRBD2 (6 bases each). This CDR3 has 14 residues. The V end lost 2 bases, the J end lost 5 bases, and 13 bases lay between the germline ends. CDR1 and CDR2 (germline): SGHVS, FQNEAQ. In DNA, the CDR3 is TGTGCCAGCAGCTTACAGGGGCCGGGGGACGAGCAGTACTTC. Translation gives CASSLQGPGDEQYF.

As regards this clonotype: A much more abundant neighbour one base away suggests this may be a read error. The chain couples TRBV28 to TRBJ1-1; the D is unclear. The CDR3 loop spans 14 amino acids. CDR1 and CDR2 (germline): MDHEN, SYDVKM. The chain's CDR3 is CASRPPGMNTKAFF. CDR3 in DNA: TGTGCCAGCAGACCCCCAGGTATGAACACTAAAGCTTTCTTT.

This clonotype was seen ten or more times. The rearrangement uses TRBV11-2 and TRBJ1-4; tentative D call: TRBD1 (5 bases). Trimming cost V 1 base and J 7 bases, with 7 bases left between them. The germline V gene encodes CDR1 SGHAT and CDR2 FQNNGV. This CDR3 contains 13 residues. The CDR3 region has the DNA TGTGCCAGCAGCTTAGCAGGGAGTGAAAAACTGTTTTTT. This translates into CASSLAGSEKLFF. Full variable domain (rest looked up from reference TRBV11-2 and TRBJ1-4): EAGVAQSPRYKIIEKRQSVAFWCNPISGHATLYWYQQILGQGPKLLIQFQNNGVVDDSQLPKDRFSAERLKGVDSTLKIQPAKLEDSAVYLCASSLAGSEKLFFGSGTQLSVL.

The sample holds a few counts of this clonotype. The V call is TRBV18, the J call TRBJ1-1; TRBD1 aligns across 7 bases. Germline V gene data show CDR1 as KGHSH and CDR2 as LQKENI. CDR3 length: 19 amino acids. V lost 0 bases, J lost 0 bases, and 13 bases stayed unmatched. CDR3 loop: CASSPPDRDLYTMNTEAFF. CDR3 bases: TGTGCCAGCTCACCACCCGACAGGGACCTCTACACGATGAACACTGAAGCTTTCTTT. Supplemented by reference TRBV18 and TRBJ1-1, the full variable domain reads NAGVMQNPRHLVRRRGQEARLRCSPMKGHSHVYWYRQLPEEGLKFMVYLQKENIIDESGMPKERFSAEFPKEGPSILRIQQVVRGDSAAYFCASSPPDRDLYTMNTEAFFGQGTRLTVV.

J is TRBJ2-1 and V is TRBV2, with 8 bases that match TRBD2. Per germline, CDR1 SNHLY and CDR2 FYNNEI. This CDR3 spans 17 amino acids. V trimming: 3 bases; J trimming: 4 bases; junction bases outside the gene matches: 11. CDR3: CASSDPPLSGGYNEQFF. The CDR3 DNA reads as TGTGCCAGCAGTGACCCACCCCTGAGCGGGGGATACAATGAGCAGTTCTTC. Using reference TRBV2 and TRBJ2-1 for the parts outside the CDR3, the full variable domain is EPEVTQTPSHQVTQMGQEVILRCVPISNHLYFYWYRQILGQKVEFLVSFYNNEISEKSEIFDDQFSVERPDGSNFTLKIRSTKLEDSAMYFCASSDPPLSGGYNEQFFGPGTRLTVL.